Listed below are T cell receptor beta chains from one sample, sequenced in a study of post-analysis software for immune sequencing data. TCRdb re-called the PCR reads through MiXCR, storing one row per CDR3 protein. The data show 700,000 to 800,000 distinct CDR3 sequences, roughly 27% seen once. Sequences were obtained from blood. Receptors were obtained from a girl aged 10 to 17 with multiple sclerosis. Each CDR3 is given with its conserved first and last residue. The order of the fields is J gene, clone size, V gene, D gene, CDR3 protein, CDR3 DNA. D genes are given only for firm matches. Only part of the rows carry a size: once, few, many, or a class if the clone is expanded.

>TRBJ2-1|NA|TRBV9|NA
CASSVGRLVASGEQFF
TGTGCCAGCAGCGTAGGGCGACTAGTGGCATCGGGGGAGCAGTTCTTC
>TRBJ1-5|NA|TRBV6-2/TRBV6-3|NA
CASSHQGGANKQPQHF
TGTGCCAGCAGCCATCAAGGGGGGGCCAACAAGCAGCCCCAGCATTTT
>TRBJ2-6|many|TRBV29-1|NA
CSVRVSGANVLTF
TGCAGCGTTCGAGTCTCTGGGGCCAACGTCCTGACTTTC
>TRBJ1-2|NA|TRBV28|NA
CASSPGTLPGGYTF
TGTGCCAGCAGCCCCGGGACCCTCCCGGGAGGCTACACCTTC
>TRBJ2-3|NA|TRBV5-1|TRBD1
CASSTGATGADTQYF
TGCGCCAGCAGCACAGGAGCTACAGGGGCAGATACGCAGTATTTT
>TRBJ2-7|NA|TRBV10-3|NA
CAIKDGSLPYEQYF
TGTGCCATCAAGGACGGCTCCCTTCCCTACGAGCAGTACTTC
>TRBJ2-7|many|TRBV29-1|TRBD2
CSAASSGSHEQYF
TGCAGCGCCGCTTCTAGCGGGAGTCACGAGCAGTACTTC
>TRBJ1-2|NA|TRBV25-1|TRBD1
CASSEIRETGGIYGYTF
TGTGCCAGCAGTGAAATCCGGGAGACAGGGGGAATCTATGGCTACACCTTC
>TRBJ2-6|few|TRBV10-3|NA
CAISEGVLSGANVLTF
TGTGCCATCAGTGAGGGAGTCCTGTCTGGGGCCAACGTCCTGACTTTC
>TRBJ2-3|NA|TRBV5-1|TRBD2
CASSLGLAGEDTQYF
TGCGCCAGCAGCTTGGGGCTAGCGGGGGAAGATACGCAGTATTTT
>TRBJ1-1|NA|TRBV28|NA
CASSPRGLNTEAFF
TGTGCCAGCAGCCCAAGGGGTTTGAACACTGAAGCTTTCTTT
>TRBJ1-5|few|TRBV7-2|NA
CASSLGPREPQHF
TGTGCCAGCAGCCTGGGACCGAGGGAGCCCCAGCATTTT
>TRBJ2-1|NA|TRBV29-1|NA
CSVQDGAPLRSYNEQFF
TGCAGCGTTCAGGACGGAGCCCCACTAAGGTCCTACAATGAGCAGTTCTTC
>TRBJ2-1|NA|TRBV6-5|NA
CASSTTGVSQFF
TGTGCCAGCAGTACTACGGGCGTCTCGCAGTTCTTC
>TRBJ1-5|few|TRBV20-1|NA
CSAHGQGLHSNQPQHF
TGCAGTGCCCACGGGCAGGGGTTACATAGCAATCAGCCCCAGCATTTT
>TRBJ1-5|few|TRBV21-1|NA
CASSKVKSSNQPQHF
TGTGCCAGCAGCAAAGTGAAGTCCAGCAATCAGCCCCAGCATTTT
>TRBJ1-2|NA|TRBV27|NA
CASSLGGRDFFGYTF
TGTGCCAGCAGTCTGGGTGGGAGGGACTTTTTTGGCTACACCTTC
>TRBJ2-5|NA|TRBV20-1|NA
CSARRQGIGETQYF
TGCAGTGCTAGGCGGCAGGGTATCGGAGAGACCCAGTACTTC
>TRBJ2-7|few|TRBV2|NA
CASSIEVSYEQYF
TGTGCCAGCAGTATAGAAGTTTCCTACGAGCAGTACTTC
>TRBJ1-1|NA|TRBV7-9|TRBD1
CASRTDRVNTEAFF
TGTGCCAGCAGAACGGACAGGGTGAACACTGAAGCTTTCTTT
>TRBJ2-1|few|TRBV5-1|NA
CASSRTGVYNEQFF
TGCGCCAGCAGCCGCACCGGGGTCTACAATGAGCAGTTCTTC
>TRBJ1-2|few|TRBV29-1|TRBD1
CSVATGTGKGYTF
TGCAGCGTTGCTACCGGGACAGGGAAGGGCTACACCTTC
>TRBJ2-1|NA|TRBV20-1|TRBD2
CSARSGTSGTNEQFF
TGCAGTGCTAGGAGCGGGACTAGCGGGACAAATGAGCAGTTCTTC
>TRBJ1-5|NA|TRBV28|TRBD1
CASRFRGTGGRQPQHF
TGTGCCAGCCGCTTTCGGGGGACAGGGGGCCGTCAGCCCCAGCATTTT
>TRBJ1-4|NA|TRBV20-1|NA
CSASQSTNEKLFF
TGCAGTGCTAGTCAGTCAACTAATGAAAAACTGTTTTTT
>TRBJ2-7|NA|TRBV3-1|TRBD2
CASSPSASGSYEQYF
TGTGCCAGCAGCCCGTCGGCTAGCGGCTCCTACGAGCAGTACTTC
>TRBJ2-1|NA|TRBV4-3|NA
CASSQEAIHSYNEQFF
TGCGCCAGCAGCCAAGAAGCGATTCACTCCTACAATGAGCAGTTCTTC